This T cell receptor beta chain was documented in a study of CD4+ T cells in melanoma. Study-level points and caveats: Diverse differentiation states were reported for melanoma neoantigen-specific CD4+ T cells. A reported correlation linked neoantigen-specific CD4+ T cells to CD8+, macrophage and B cell function.

Trimming left V 5 bases short and J 2 bases short, with 11 bases between. The CDR3 runs 14 residues. In germline, CDR1 is SGHTA, CDR2 FQGNSA. On this clone: Its antigen is unidentified.

Assay used: immunoSEQ multiplex PCR; TCRdb lists only in-frame clones, some missing. Here the sample spans some 13,000 clones, about 83% being singletons. What was sequenced was cells from a culture (not recorded whether cultured in vitro). This TCR was sampled from a human donor with melanoma. This chain links TRBV7-2 with TRBJ2-3; D is unresolved. CDR3 sequence reads: CASSRSGYTDTQYF. CDR3 DNA: TGTGCCAGCAGCCGATCCGGGTACACAGATACGCAGTATTTT.